Below are 30 T cell receptor beta chains sequenced from a single sample in a study of T cells after yellow fever vaccination (dated by TCRdb to between 2018 and 2021). Read against the paper, the sample's treatment or condition label means: live attenuated yellow fever vaccine strain. Library preparation was by 5' RACE. The instrument given in TCRdb is Illumina NovaSeq 6000. The public reads were run again by TCRdb, first through fastp at Q25 and then through MiXCR, and only productive beta chains were kept. Rows matching on CDR3 protein sequence are summarized as one entry with the most common DNA and genes. The sample has around 320,000 distinct CDR3 sequences on record, 9.5% to 12% of them singletons. The ten top clones hold less than 3.5% of the sample. The sample was CD4+ T cells sorted from PBMCs, taken 45 days after the yellow fever booster vaccination. These receptors were obtained from a man aged 18 to 29 who received the YFV17D yellow fever vaccine.

This clonotype was seen repeatedly, ten times or more. The rearrangement links TRBV4-3 to TRBJ2-7, with a weak D call TRBD1 (6 bases). This CDR3 has 15 amino acids. Germline-derived CDR1 and CDR2 are LGHNA and YSLEER. V was shortened by 3 bases and J by 9 bases, with 21 bases between the two germline ends. The CDR3 protein is CASSQNLGAALRQYF. For the CDR3, the DNA is TGCGCCAGCAGCCAGAACCTGGGGGCAGCTTTGAGGCAGTACTTC.

Many counts were recorded for this clonotype. J is TRBJ1-2 and V is TRBV12-3 or TRBV12-4, with a weak D call TRBD1 (6 bases). The CDR3 runs to 14 residues. Trimming removed 6 bases from V and 4 bases from J, with 15 bases in between. The CDR3 loop is CASSLQGALYGYTF. The CDR3 DNA is TGTGCCAGCAGCCTACAGGGAGCTCTCTATGGCTACACCTTC.

This chain connects TRBV6-5 to TRBJ2-5, with D tentatively TRBD1 (5 bases). V lost 0 bases to trimming and J lost 3 bases, with 8 bases between them. The CDR3 runs to 14 residues. Germline V gene lookup returns CDR1 MNHEY and CDR2 SVGAGI. The CDR3 reads CASSYSGLKETQYF. The CDR3 coding sequence is TGTGCCAGCAGTTACTCGGGGCTAAAAGAGACCCAGTACTTC.

This clonotype was detected only a few times. The V and J genes are TRBV9 and TRBJ2-1, with TRBD1 matching over 7 bases. CDR3 size: 23 residues. The germline gives CDR1 SGDLS, CDR2 YYNGEE. The junction had 30 bases not matched to a gene; V was cut back by 2 bases and J by 4 bases. CDR3 loop: CASSVGPAGQDFLYGLAYNEQFF. The CDR3 DNA sequence: TGTGCCAGCAGCGTTGGTCCGGCAGGACAGGATTTTTTGTATGGGCTAGCATACAATGAGCAGTTCTTC.

The chain has TRBV7-9 and TRBJ2-1, with 7 nucleotides matching TRBD2. Germline loops: CDR1 SEHNR, CDR2 FQNEAQ (reference sequence). CDR3 length: 19 amino acids. Germline trimming cut 1 base from V and 5 bases from J; bases unmatched to any gene: 17. The CDR3 loop reads CASSLGGGAGTQRDNEQFF. CDR3 nucleotide sequence: TGTGCCAGCAGCTTAGGGGGAGGGGCAGGGACCCAAAGAGACAATGAGCAGTTCTTC.

There are a few counts of this clonotype. The chain has TRBV10-3 and TRBJ2-5; TRBD1 matches 7 bases. Germline CDR1 reads ENHRY; CDR2 reads SYGVKD. V gave up 6 bases and J gave up 0 bases; unmatched junction bases: 1. The CDR3 length is 13 residues. The CDR3 nucleotides are TGTGCCATCAGAGGGACAGACCAAGAGACCCAGTACTTC. This translates into CAIRGTDQETQYF.

This rearrangement joins TRBV6-7 to TRBJ1-5; tentative D call: TRBD1 (5 bases). TRBV6-7 is known as an ORF, though its function is uncertain. Deletions cut 2 bases from V and 7 bases from J, with 9 bases between. The CDR3 is 13 residues long. CDR3 residues: CASSYEGLQPQHF. As DNA, the CDR3 is TGTGCCAGCAGTTACGAGGGGCTACAGCCCCAGCATTTT.

This clonotype appeared many times. This chain joins TRBV18 and TRBJ2-5, with 7 bases matching TRBD2. CDR3 length: 13 amino acids. CDR1 and CDR2 (germline): KGHSH, LQKENI. With V trimmed by 3 bases and J by 3 bases, 1 base remained unmatched. The CDR3 sequence is CASSPRGEETQYF. Written as DNA, the CDR3 is TGTGCCAGCTCACCCCGGGGGGAAGAGACCCAGTACTTC.

This clonotype was seen a handful of times. This chain connects TRBV15 to TRBJ1-2; D remains unclear. This CDR3 is 14 amino acids long. Germline CDR1 and CDR2: LNHNV and YYDKDF (reference sequence). Trimming took off 1 base at V and 7 bases at J, with 13 bases between the two ends. Here the CDR3 reads CATSRAARQGGYTF. CDR3 nucleotide sequence: TGTGCCACCAGCAGAGCTGCGCGGCAAGGTGGCTACACCTTC.

The chain employs TRBV5-1 and TRBJ2-5; weak D call: TRBD1 (5 bases). The V gene lost 1 base and the J gene lost 2 bases, with 9 bases spanning the gap. The CDR3 sequence is 14 residues long. CDR1 and CDR2 (germline): SGHRS, YFSETQ. The chain's CDR3 is CASSLTAGQETQYF. The CDR3 nucleotides read TGCGCCAGCAGCTTGACGGCAGGGCAAGAGACCCAGTACTTC.

This clonotype came up a few times. V and J are TRBV19 and TRBJ2-4; unclear D gene. The germline V and J ends were trimmed by 6 bases and 1 base, with 10 bases remaining between them. The CDR3 runs to 14 residues. CDR1 is LNHDA, CDR2 SQIVND, per germline (reference sequence). CDR3 DNA: TGTGCCAGTAGACCAAGGGATGCCAAAAACATTCAGTACTTC. This encodes CASRPRDAKNIQYF.

This chain uses TRBV18 with TRBJ1-1; D is uncertain. The length of the CDR3 is 13 residues. From germline, CDR1 is KGHSH and CDR2 LQKENI. V was shortened by 0 bases and J by 10 bases, with 12 bases between the two germline ends. The CDR3 DNA reads TGTGCCAGCTCACCACCGGGGAGATCGGGAGCTTTCTTT. Encoded protein: CASSPPGRSGAFF. Supplemented by reference TRBV18 and TRBJ1-1, the full variable domain reads NAGVMQNPRHLVRRRGQEARLRCSPMKGHSHVYWYRQLPEEGLKFMVYLQKENIIDESGMPKERFSAEFPKEGPSILRIQQVVRGDSAAYFCASSPPGRSGAFFGQGTRLTVV.

This clonotype has at least ten counts. The V call is TRBV4-3, the J call TRBJ2-3, with TRBD2 identical over 7 bases. The V segment lost 0 bases and the J segment 2 bases; nucleotides outside the gene matches: 8. This CDR3 contains 17 residues. The germline V gene encodes CDR1 LGHNA and CDR2 YSLEER. The CDR3 DNA follows: TGCGCCAGCAGCCAAGACAGAACAGCGGGATACACAGATACGCAGTATTTT. It encodes CASSQDRTAGYTDTQYF.

This clonotype was recorded a few times. This chain uses TRBV20-1 with TRBJ1-6, with D hard to call. This CDR3 spans 12 amino acids. The V end lost 0 bases, the J end lost 8 bases, and 5 bases lay between the germline ends. Germline CDR1 and CDR2: DFQATT and SNEGSKA (reference sequence). The CDR3 reads CSARDKDSPLHF. The CDR3 DNA reads as TGCAGTGCTAGAGATAAGGATTCACCCCTCCACTTT.

This clonotype was observed many times. The rearrangement joins TRBV7-9 to TRBJ2-3, with D unclear. The V gene's germline CDR1 is SEHNR and CDR2 FQNEAQ (reference sequence). The CDR3 sequence is 15 residues long. V lost 5 bases and J 0 bases, leaving 12 bases between the germline ends. The CDR3 loop is CASSPTQTSTDTQYF. As DNA, the CDR3 is TGTGCCAGCAGCCCAACCCAGACCAGCACAGATACGCAGTATTTT.

This rearrangement joins TRBV7-9 to TRBJ1-6, with TRBD1 matching over 8 bases. This CDR3 has 15 amino acids. Looked up from germline, CDR1 is SEHNR and CDR2 is FQNEAQ (reference sequence). V trimming: 5 bases; J trimming: 8 bases; junction bases outside the gene matches: 8. The CDR3 sequence: CASSKGQVRDSPLHF. The DNA of the CDR3 is TGTGCCAGCAGCAAGGGACAGGTGAGGGATTCACCCCTCCACTTT.

V and J are TRBV6-2 or TRBV6-3 and TRBJ2-5; maybe TRBD1 (5 bases). The CDR3 length is 14 residues. The V end was cut by 5 bases, the J end by 0 bases, with 10 bases between. Per germline, CDR1 MNHEY and CDR2 SVGEGT. CDR3 DNA sequence: TGTGCCAGCAGTCTCAGGGTGGACCAAGAGACCCAGTACTTC. As protein: CASSLRVDQETQYF.

V and J are TRBV5-1 and TRBJ2-1; 7 bases are a match to TRBD1. This CDR3 is 15 amino acids long. Germline CDR1 reads SGHRS; CDR2 reads YFSETQ. J lost 4 bases, V lost 2 bases, and 6 bases had no gene match. CDR3 DNA sequence: TGCGCCAGCAGCTTAGGGACAGCGGATTACAATGAGCAGTTCTTC. This gives the protein CASSLGTADYNEQFF.

The sample holds many counts of this clonotype. The V gene is TRBV7-2, the J gene TRBJ1-3; no definite D call. The CDR3 has 15 amino acids. V was pared by 0 bases and J by 0 bases, with 6 bases between. CDR1 SGHTA and CDR2 FQGNSA come from the germline V gene. The CDR3 bases are TGTGCCAGCAGCTTAGCATCGGGCTCTGGAAACACCATATATTTT. Its translation is CASSLASGSGNTIYF.

This clonotype came up a few times. V gene TRBV25-1 combines with J gene TRBJ2-5, with D hard to call. Trimming shortened V by 3 bases and J by 3 bases, and 8 bases separated the two germline ends. The V gene's germline CDR1 is MGHDK and CDR2 SYGVNS. The CDR3 sequence is 13 residues long. The CDR3 here is CASSDRTEETQYF. CDR3 nucleotide sequence: TGTGCCAGCAGTGACCGGACCGAAGAGACCCAGTACTTC.

The rearrangement joins TRBV4-3 to TRBJ2-2, with 7 bases aligning to TRBD1. V was clipped by 4 bases and J by 0 bases; unmatched bases: 5. The CDR3 is 16 residues long. CDR1 is LGHNA, CDR2 YSLEER, per germline. Here the CDR3 reads CASSRSGTANTGELFF. Here the CDR3 DNA reads TGCGCCAGCAGCCGGTCCGGGACAGCGAACACCGGGGAGCTGTTTTTT.

The V and J genes are TRBV5-1 and TRBJ1-4; D remains ambiguous. Germline V CDR1 and CDR2: SGHRS, YFSETQ. V gave up 4 bases and J gave up 8 bases, with 15 bases separating them. CDR3 length: 14 amino acids. The DNA for the CDR3 is TGCGCCAGCAGCGAAACTTCGACCGGGGAAAAACTGTTTTTT. It encodes CASSETSTGEKLFF. Based on the CDR3 plus reference TRBV5-1 and TRBJ1-4, the full variable domain is KAGVTQTPRYLIKTRGQQVTLSCSPISGHRSVSWYQQTPGQGLQFLFEYFSETQRNKGNFPGRFSGRQFSNSRSEMNVSTLELGDSALYLCASSETSTGEKLFFGSGTQLSVL.

This clonotype was found many times. The junction shows a germline mismatch at one end, possibly a read error. The chain has TRBV7-9 and TRBJ2-1, with D perhaps TRBD1 or TRBD2 (5 bases each). The CDR3 runs to 11 residues. Germline-derived CDR1 and CDR2 are SEHNR and FQNEAQ (reference sequence). The chain's CDR3 is CASAERGPAVF. The DNA of the CDR3 is TGTGCCAGCGCGGAGAGGGGACCGGCGGTCTTC.

This CDR3 reads CASTLSHGWPNEQFF. CDR3 nucleotides: TGTGCCAGCACCCTATCGCACGGTTGGCCAAATGAGCAGTTCTTC. This sequence joins TRBV12-3 or TRBV12-4 and TRBJ2-1; D not certain. Deletions cut 7 bases from V and 7 bases from J, with 20 bases between. This CDR3 is 15 amino acids long.

The chain links TRBV10-2 to TRBJ2-2; 10 bases are shared with TRBD2. This CDR3 is built from 15 residues. The J segment lost 4 bases and the V segment lost 8 bases, leaving 7 bases of the junction unmatched. Germline CDR1 WSHSY, CDR2 SAAADI. The CDR3 DNA sequence: TGCGCCAGCTCCCCTAGCGGGGGACCCACCGGGGAGCTGTTTTTT. This gives the protein CASSPSGGPTGELFF.

This chain links TRBV19 with TRBJ1-1; 9 bases are shared with TRBD1. J lost 5 bases, V lost 6 bases, and 13 bases had no gene match. CDR3 size: 16 residues. CDR1 and CDR2 from the germline V gene are LNHDA and SQIVND (reference sequence). CDR3 sequence: CASSASRDREWTEAFF. The CDR3 bases are TGTGCCAGTAGCGCGTCCCGGGACAGGGAATGGACTGAAGCTTTCTTT.

The rearrangement links TRBV7-9 to TRBJ1-2; D unresolved. The CDR3 covers 13 residues. The germline gives CDR1 SEHNR, CDR2 FQNEAQ (reference sequence). Trimming took 1 base from V and 8 from J, leaving 11 bases between them. The CDR3 DNA is TGTGCCAGCAGCTTAGTCGGGGATGGCGGCTACACCTTC. It yields the protein CASSLVGDGGYTF.

This clonotype occurred many times. V and J are TRBV7-9 and TRBJ2-5, with TRBD1 identical over 7 bases. The CDR3 totals 14 residues. Germline-derived CDR1 and CDR2 are SEHNR and FQNEAQ (reference sequence). V shed 5 bases, J shed 7 bases, and the junction held 10 bases outside the gene matches. CDR3 sequence reads: CASSLPGRGRTQYF. The CDR3, as DNA: TGTGCCAGCAGCCTACCCGGCAGGGGGAGGACCCAGTACTTC.

The chain recombines TRBV7-2 with TRBJ2-3; D not resolved. The V gene lost 5 bases and the J gene lost 3 bases, with 9 bases spanning the gap. The germline V gene has CDR1 SGHTA and CDR2 FQGNSA. The CDR3 has 13 residues. The CDR3 protein is CASSTGVTDTQYF. CDR3 bases: TGTGCCAGCAGCACCGGAGTGACAGATACGCAGTATTTT.

This chain joins TRBV2 and TRBJ1-5; 8 nucleotides match TRBD1. CDR1 is SNHLY and CDR2 is FYNNEI in the germline V gene. The V segment lost 7 bases and the J segment 7 bases; nucleotides outside the gene matches: 3. The CDR3 has 12 amino acids. CDR3 in DNA: TGTGCCAGCAAACAGGGGGGCCAGCCCCAGCATTTT. It yields the protein CASKQGGQPQHF.